The 9 T cell receptor beta chains in this list originate from one sample, sequenced in a study of cytomegalovirus exposure and HLA in healthy donors. The PCR employed 60 Vbeta primers together with 13 Jbeta primers. Sequencing used immunoSEQ multiplex PCR; TCRdb keeps in-frame clones, though not all of them. The sample includes around 90,000 clones, roughly 83% of them seen just once. Sequences were obtained from PBMCs. The receptors were sampled from a male donor in good health and CMV-seropositive.

This chain uses TRBV5-1 with TRBJ1-6, with unresolved D. Between the trimmed V and J ends, which lost 0 bases and 0 bases, there was a span of 13 bases. The CDR3 has 18 amino acids. The V gene's germline CDR1 is SGHRS and CDR2 YFSETQ. CDR3 loop: CASSLGDYLISYNSPLHF. CDR3 coding DNA: TGCGCCAGCAGCTTGGGAGATTATCTGATCTCCTATAATTCACCCCTCCACTTT.

The genes are TRBV9 and TRBJ1-3, with 9 bases fitting TRBD1. Per the germline V gene, CDR1 is SGDLS and CDR2 is YYNGEE. CDR3 size: 17 residues. Losses at the gene ends were 0 bases for V and 0 bases for J; bases not matched to a gene: 4. CDR3 residues: CASSVGDRASSGNTIYF. For the CDR3, the DNA is TGTGCCAGCAGCGTAGGGGACAGGGCGAGCTCTGGAAACACCATATATTTT.

The chain combines TRBV6-5 with TRBJ1-2, with 8 bases that match TRBD1. Trimming removed 0 bases from V and 4 bases from J; junction bases left unmatched: 7. The CDR3 is made up of 16 amino acids. The germline gives CDR1 MNHEY, CDR2 SVGAGI. The CDR3 DNA is TGTGCCAGCAGTTACTCGACAGGGGATGGGAGCTATGGCTACACCTTC. It translates to CASSYSTGDGSYGYTF.

The chain joins TRBV6-5 to TRBJ2-7; a possible D gene is TRBD1 (6 bases). The CDR3 length is 16 residues. V gave up 0 bases and J gave up 6 bases, with 18 bases separating them. The germline V gene has CDR1 MNHEY and CDR2 SVGAGI. The CDR3 DNA sequence: TGTGCCAGCAGTTACTCGATAGCAGGGGCGGTGAGCGAGCAGTACTTC. Protein product: CASSYSIAGAVSEQYF.

This chain connects TRBV15 to TRBJ1-4; the match to TRBD1 covers 8 bases. Germline values: CDR1 LNHNV, CDR2 YYDKDF (reference sequence). The trim removed 4 bases at V and 4 bases at J, leaving 5 bases unmatched. CDR3 length: 15 amino acids. The CDR3 DNA reads TGTGCCACCAGCACGGACAGGGAATTTAATGAAAAACTGTTTTTT. This gives the protein CATSTDREFNEKLFF.

The chain employs TRBV19 and TRBJ1-2; 8 bases match TRBD1. This CDR3 is 15 amino acids long. Germline CDR1 and CDR2: LNHDA and SQIVND (reference sequence). With V trimmed by 5 bases and J by 2 bases, 7 bases remained unmatched. CDR3 DNA sequence: TGTGCCAGTAGTCCGACAGGGGTAGGAAACTATGGCTACACCTTC. The encoded protein is CASSPTGVGNYGYTF. Full variable domain (missing parts from reference TRBV19 and TRBJ1-2): DGGITQSPKYLFRKEGQNVTLSCEQNLNHDAMYWYRQDPGQGLRLIYYSQIVNDFQKGDIAEGYSVSREKKESFPLTVTSAQKNPTAFYLCASSPTGVGNYGYTFGSGTRLTVV.

A few counts support this clone. V gene TRBV4-3 combines with J gene TRBJ2-1; D is perhaps TRBD1 (5 bases). The germline gives CDR1 LGHNA, CDR2 YSLEER. The CDR3 covers 16 residues. The V gene lost 0 bases and the J gene lost 3 bases, with 12 bases spanning the gap. CDR3 sequence (DNA): TGCGCCAGCAGCCAAGATGGGTGGGGCCTCTACAATGAGCAGTTCTTC. It specifies CASSQDGWGLYNEQFF.

The V call is TRBV4-2, the J call TRBJ1-1, with D tentatively TRBD1 (5 bases). CDR1 is LGHNA and CDR2 is YNFKEQ in the germline V gene. The CDR3 consists of 17 residues. The germline V and J ends were trimmed by 0 bases and 2 bases, with 16 bases remaining between them. Written as DNA, the CDR3 is TGTGCCAGCAGCCAAGATTGGGGGGTTGTGGGTAACACTGAAGCTTTCTTT. This sequence encodes CASSQDWGVVGNTEAFF.

The chain couples TRBV7-9 to TRBJ1-2; 7 positions match TRBD1. Germline V lookup: CDR1 SEHNR, CDR2 FQNEAQ (reference sequence). V dropped 3 bases and J dropped 1; count of bases not matched to a gene: 8. The CDR3 has 16 amino acids. CDR3 region: CASSLGRDSLNYGYTF. In nucleotides, the CDR3 is TGTGCCAGCAGCTTGGGAAGGGACAGTCTTAACTATGGCTACACCTTC.